This T cell receptor beta chain was captured in a study of blood T cells in healthy people across ages. Per sample, at least 5.5 micrograms of total RNA were extracted. Looked up from germline, CDR1 is KGHSH and CDR2 is LQKENI. The CDR3 is made up of 16 amino acids. Trimming removed 2 bases at V and 13 bases at J, with 21 bases between. It was with a sample-barcoded 5' primer and a J-beta primer mix that a second PCR of about 6 to 12 cycles was run. From the 5' RACE reads, TCRdb called clonotypes with MiXCR, one entry per CDR3 protein. The table records approximately 810,000 distinct CDR3 sequences, 29% of them present only once.

The specimen was blood. The V gene is TRBV18, the J gene TRBJ1-6; D remains ambiguous. The TCR comes from a woman of 80 years or more in good health. CDR3 coding DNA: TGTGCCAGCTCACCAGAGCAGCAACCCGATTTTGGTCCCCTCCACTTT. Translated, it gives CASSPEQQPDFGPLHF.